These 14 T cell receptor beta chains were sequenced from one sample in a study of T cell clusters in autoimmune cytopenias. Each sample's input was 250 to 300 ng genomic DNA, 40,000 or so genome equivalents. TRB was amplified by touch-down multiplex PCR, primer pools A and B combined. TCRdb derives one entry per CDR3 protein from the multiplex PCR reads, leaving out DNA. In total, the table holds nearly 15,000 distinct CDR3 sequences. These sequences were also reported in another study, on T cell repertoires in aging, cancer and after chemotherapy.

The material sequenced was peripheral blood. The origin of the receptors is a human donor in good health.

The V and J genes are TRBV13 and TRBJ2-7; without DNA, the TCRdb call of TRBD1 cannot be checked. CDR3 length equals 12 residues. CDR1 is PRHDT, CDR2 FYEKMQ, per germline (reference sequence). The CDR3 is CASSPGGNEQYF.

This chain uses TRBV29-1 with TRBJ1-1; TCRdb's D call of TRBD1 is untestable without DNA. Germline assignment: CDR1 SQVTM and CDR2 ANQGSEA. The CDR3 consists of 11 residues. The CDR3 spells CSVEGERGAFF.

The chain has TRBV7-6 and TRBJ2-7. This CDR3 spans 12 amino acids. Germline V gene data show CDR1 as SGHVS and CDR2 as FNYEAQ. The CDR3 spells CASSLGSYEQYF.

The V gene is TRBV27, the J gene TRBJ1-1; the D call of TRBD1 rests on TCRdb alone, since no DNA is present to check it. Germline-derived CDR1 and CDR2 are MNHEY and SMNVEV (reference sequence). The CDR3 consists of 15 residues. The CDR3 loop reads CASSFSPQGYTEAFF.

The V and J genes are TRBV19 and TRBJ2-1. This CDR3 contains 16 residues. Germline CDR1 and CDR2: LNHDA and SQIVND (reference sequence). Here the CDR3 reads CASSKTSGEPYNEQFF.

This clonotype is labeled medium-sized based on frequency. V and J are TRBV19 and TRBJ2-1. Germline-derived CDR1 and CDR2 are LNHDA and SQIVND (reference sequence). There are 14 residues in the CDR3. CDR3: CASSIDLYANEQFF.

The genes are TRBV7-2 and TRBJ2-7; TCRdb's D gene call, TRBD1, goes unchecked for lack of DNA. The CDR3 covers 17 residues. Germline assignment: CDR1 SGHTA and CDR2 FQGNSA. This chain's CDR3 is CASSFRGGRDIRHEQYF.

The V and J genes are TRBV5-6 and TRBJ2-7; TCRdb designates TRBD2, a call that cannot be tested without DNA. Germline V CDR1 and CDR2: SGHDT, YYEEEE. The CDR3 has 15 amino acids. CDR3 amino acids: CASSSPLAVKNEQYF.

This rearrangement joins TRBV30 to TRBJ2-4; there is no DNA to check the TCRdb D call of TRBD1. Germline CDR1 reads GTSNPN; CDR2 reads SVGIG (reference sequence). The CDR3 runs to 14 residues. This CDR3 is CAWSRGQGADIQYF.

By frequency, this clonotype is medium-sized. The V call is TRBV29-1, the J call TRBJ2-6; TCRdb's D gene call, TRBD1, goes unchecked for lack of DNA. Germline-derived CDR1 and CDR2 are SQVTM and ANQGSEA. The CDR3 has 14 amino acids. CDR3 sequence reads: CSVDTGTGANVLTF.

The rearrangement joins TRBV30 to TRBJ2-3; TCRdb's D call of TRBD2 is untestable without DNA. CDR1 and CDR2 from the germline V gene are GTSNPN and SVGIG (reference sequence). CDR3 size: 15 residues. The CDR3 spells CAWSYGTTSTDTQYF.

The chain employs TRBV5-4 and TRBJ2-1; TCRdb proposes TRBD2, but this gene call is untestable without DNA. This CDR3 contains 16 residues. Germline V CDR1 and CDR2: SGHNT, YYREEE (reference sequence). The CDR3 sequence is CASSLGPSGPYGEQFF. Looking up the rest from reference TRBV5-4 and TRBJ2-1 gives the full variable domain: ETGVTQSPTHLIKTRGQQVTLRCSSQSGHNTVSWYQQALGQGPQFIFQYYREEENGRGNFPPRFSGLQFPNYSSELNVNALELDDSALYLCASSLGPSGPYGEQFFGPGTRLTVL.

This chain connects TRBV19 to TRBJ1-5; no DNA is available, so the TRBD1 call from TCRdb remains unchecked. Germline V gene data show CDR1 as LNHDA and CDR2 as SQIVND (reference sequence). This CDR3 region has 14 residues. The CDR3 loop reads CASSISQGSKPQHF.

The gene calls are TRBV5-5 and TRBJ2-7. The CDR3 has 12 residues. Germline V gene data show CDR1 as SGHKS and CDR2 as YYEKEE (reference sequence). CDR3: CASSSDSSRQYF. The full variable domain, with the rest looked up from reference TRBV5-5 and TRBJ2-7, is DAGVTQSPTHLIKTRGQQVTLRCSPISGHKSVSWYQQVLGQGPQFIFQYYEKEERGRGNFPDRFSARQFPNYSSELNVNALLLGDSALYLCASSSDSSRQYFGPGTRLTVT.